Following are 7 T cell receptor beta chains from one sample sequenced in a study of molecular identifiers for immune sequencing clone quantification. TCRdb itself ran the PCR reads through MiXCR, one entry per CDR3 protein. The sample lists over 550,000 distinct CDR3 sequences, 25% seen once, with about 0.84% in the top ten. Sequenced: naive CD8+ T cells from blood, with Jurkat cell RNA spiked in. Specified subset: FACS-sorted CD8+CD4-CCR7+CD45RA+ naive T cells. Source of these receptors: a human donor in good health. Some libraries in this study had Jurkat cell RNA spiked in.

This clonotype showed up many times. The gene calls are TRBV25-1 and TRBJ2-3; a weak D match, TRBD2 (7 bases). Germline V gene sequence: CDR1 MGHDK, CDR2 SYGVNS. This CDR3 region has 18 residues. V was trimmed by 1 base and J by 0 bases, leaving 17 bases between them. The CDR3 sequence: CASSEFRGAEPSTDTQYF. The CDR3 nucleotides read TGTGCCAGCAGTGAATTTCGGGGGGCCGAACCGAGCACAGATACGCAGTATTTT.

This clonotype came up a few times. J is TRBJ2-2 and V is TRBV27; D gene uncertain. Between the trimmed V and J ends, which lost 3 bases and 6 bases, there was a span of 11 bases. The CDR3 has 14 amino acids. CDR1 is MNHEY and CDR2 is SMNVEV in the germline V gene (reference sequence). The DNA of the CDR3 is TGTGCCAGCAGTTTCAGCTCAGGCCCCGGGGAGCTGTTTTTT. Protein product: CASSFSSGPGELFF.

This clonotype was observed a few times. This rearrangement joins TRBV5-1 to TRBJ2-7; the match to TRBD1 covers 9 bases. The CDR3 runs to 15 residues. The junction had 8 bases not matched to a gene; V was cut back by 4 bases and J by 3 bases. Germline V lookup: CDR1 SGHRS, CDR2 YFSETQ. CDR3 loop: CASSLGQGSFYEQYF. DNA for the CDR3: TGCGCCAGCAGCCTAGGACAGGGGAGTTTCTACGAGCAGTACTTC.

In this sample, this clonotype turned up a few times. The genes are TRBV12-3 or TRBV12-4 and TRBJ2-4; 7 nucleotides match TRBD1. V was clipped by 6 bases and J by 7 bases; unmatched bases: 6. The CDR3 covers 13 residues. DNA for the CDR3: TGTGCCAGCAGGGCCGGACAGGATAACATTCAGTACTTC. This translates into CASRAGQDNIQYF.

The genes are TRBV11-2 and TRBJ2-5; no firm D call. In germline, CDR1 is SGHAT, CDR2 FQNNGV. Trimming left V 1 base short and J 3 bases short, with 12 bases between. The length of the CDR3 is 15 residues. CDR3 coding DNA: TGTGCCAGCAGCTTAGGGGCGGTTGGAAAAGAGACCCAGTACTTC. This codes for CASSLGAVGKETQYF.

This clonotype was seen at least ten times. The rearrangement joins TRBV20-1 to TRBJ2-7; D is possibly TRBD1 or TRBD2 (5 bases each). V was cut by 0 bases and J by 4 bases, with 16 bases left in between. The CDR3 consists of 15 residues. Germline lookup yields CDR1 DFQATT and CDR2 SNEGSKA (reference sequence). This CDR3 is CSARDLEGFGYEQYF. The CDR3 coding sequence is TGCAGTGCTAGAGATCTTGAGGGGTTTGGGTACGAGCAGTACTTC.

The chain is built from TRBV6-2 or TRBV6-3 and TRBJ1-5; D ambiguous. The CDR3 runs 14 residues. V dropped 2 bases and J dropped 6 bases, with 11 bases sitting between them. Germline V gives CDR1 MNHEY, CDR2 SVGEGT. CDR3 bases: TGTGCCAGCAGTTACGAGACACCAAGTCAGCCCCAGCATTTT. Its translation is CASSYETPSQPQHF.